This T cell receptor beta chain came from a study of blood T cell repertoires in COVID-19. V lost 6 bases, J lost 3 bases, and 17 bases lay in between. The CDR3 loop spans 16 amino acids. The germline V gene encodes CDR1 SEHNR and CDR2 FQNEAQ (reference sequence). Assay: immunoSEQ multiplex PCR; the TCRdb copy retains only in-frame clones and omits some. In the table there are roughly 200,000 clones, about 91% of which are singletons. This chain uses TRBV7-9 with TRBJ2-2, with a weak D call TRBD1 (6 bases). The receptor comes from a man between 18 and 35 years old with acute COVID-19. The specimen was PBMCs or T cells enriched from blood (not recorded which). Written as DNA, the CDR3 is TGTGCCAGCAGACCCAAACAGGGTCGGTACACCGGGGAGCTGTTTTTT. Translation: CASRPKQGRYTGELFF.